This entry is about one T cell receptor beta chain. The target antigen is unknown. Libraries were prepared by immunoSEQ multiplex PCR; TCRdb keeps only in-frame clonotypes and omits some of them. The sample holds fewer than 40,000 clones; over 70% are singletons and the top ten take under 10%. These data originate in a study of radiotherapy plus CTLA-4 blockade in lung cancer. On the study more broadly: Disease control reached approximately 29%, with objective responses in under 20%. Study results and caveats: In blood, early T cell clone dynamics reportedly predicted response best, together with interferon-beta. Radiotherapy with ipilimumab was followed by blood expansion of tumor-derived clones.

The specimen was peripheral blood, collected from a patient treated with radiotherapy plus ipilimumab. This receptor was obtained from a human donor with non-small cell lung cancer who had stable disease on radiotherapy plus ipilimumab.

The CDR3 protein is CASSRGGRTISYEQYF. CDR3 nucleotides: TGTGCCAGCAGCCGAGGAGGCAGGACGATTTCCTACGAGCAGTACTTC. The V gene is TRBV5-4, the J gene TRBJ2-5; D might be TRBD2 (5 bases). The tail of the sequence fits TRBJ2-7 better, so the J call may be wrong. CDR3 length: 16 amino acids. Germline values: CDR1 SGHNT, CDR2 YYREEE (reference sequence).